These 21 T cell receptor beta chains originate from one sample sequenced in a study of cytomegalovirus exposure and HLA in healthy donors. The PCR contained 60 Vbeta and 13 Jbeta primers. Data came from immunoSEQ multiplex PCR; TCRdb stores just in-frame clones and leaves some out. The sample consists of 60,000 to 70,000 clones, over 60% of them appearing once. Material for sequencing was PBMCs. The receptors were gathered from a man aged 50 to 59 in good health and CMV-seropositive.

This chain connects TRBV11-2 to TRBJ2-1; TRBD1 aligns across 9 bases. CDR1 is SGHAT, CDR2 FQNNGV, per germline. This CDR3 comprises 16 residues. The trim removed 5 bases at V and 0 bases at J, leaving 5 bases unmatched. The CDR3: CASSPRQGGSYNEQFF. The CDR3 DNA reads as TGTGCCAGCAGCCCTCGACAGGGGGGCTCCTACAATGAGCAGTTCTTC.

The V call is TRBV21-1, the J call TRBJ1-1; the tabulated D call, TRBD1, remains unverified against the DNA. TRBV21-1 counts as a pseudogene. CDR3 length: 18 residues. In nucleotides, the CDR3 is TGTGCCAGCAGCAAAGACCAGGGGCGCTTGGCCCAAGACACTGAAGCTTTCTTT. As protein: CASSKDQGRLAQDTEAFF.

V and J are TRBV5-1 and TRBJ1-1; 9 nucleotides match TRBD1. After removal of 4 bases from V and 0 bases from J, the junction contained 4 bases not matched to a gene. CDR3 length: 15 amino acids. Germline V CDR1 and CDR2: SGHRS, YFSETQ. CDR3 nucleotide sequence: TGCGCCAGCAGCGAAAACAGGGGGCTGAACACTGAAGCTTTCTTT. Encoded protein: CASSENRGLNTEAFF.

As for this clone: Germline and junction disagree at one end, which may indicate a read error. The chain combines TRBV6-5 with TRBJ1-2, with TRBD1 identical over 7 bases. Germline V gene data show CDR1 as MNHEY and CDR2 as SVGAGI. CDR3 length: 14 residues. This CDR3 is CASSYRGGGYGYPF. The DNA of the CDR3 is TGTGCCAGCAGTTACCGAGGGGGCGGCTATGGCTACCCCTTC.

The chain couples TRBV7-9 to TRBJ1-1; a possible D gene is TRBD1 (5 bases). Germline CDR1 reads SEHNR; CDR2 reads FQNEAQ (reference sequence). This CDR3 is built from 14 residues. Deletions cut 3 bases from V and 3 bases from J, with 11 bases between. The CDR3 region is CASSFFGGDTEAFF. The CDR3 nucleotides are TGTGCCAGCAGCTTCTTCGGGGGAGACACTGAAGCTTTCTTT.

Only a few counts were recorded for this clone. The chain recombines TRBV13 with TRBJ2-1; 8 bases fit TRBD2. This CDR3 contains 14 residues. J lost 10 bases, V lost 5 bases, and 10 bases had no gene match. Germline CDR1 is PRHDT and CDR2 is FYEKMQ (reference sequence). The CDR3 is CASSPVNGLAEQFF. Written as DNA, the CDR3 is TGTGCCAGCAGCCCAGTCAATGGACTAGCAGAGCAGTTCTTC. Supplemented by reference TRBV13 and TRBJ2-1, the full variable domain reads AAGVIQSPRHLIKEKRETATLKCYPIPRHDTVYWYQQGPGQDPQFLISFYEKMQSDKGSIPDRFSAQQFSDYHSELNMSSLELGDSALYFCASSPVNGLAEQFFGPGTRLTVL.

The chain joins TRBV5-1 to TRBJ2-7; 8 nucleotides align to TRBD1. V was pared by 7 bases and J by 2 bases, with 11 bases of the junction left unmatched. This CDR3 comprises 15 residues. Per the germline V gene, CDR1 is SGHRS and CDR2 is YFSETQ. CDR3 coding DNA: TGCGCCAGCGAGTTAGGAGGACAGGGCCCCTACGAGCAGTACTTC. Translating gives CASELGGQGPYEQYF.

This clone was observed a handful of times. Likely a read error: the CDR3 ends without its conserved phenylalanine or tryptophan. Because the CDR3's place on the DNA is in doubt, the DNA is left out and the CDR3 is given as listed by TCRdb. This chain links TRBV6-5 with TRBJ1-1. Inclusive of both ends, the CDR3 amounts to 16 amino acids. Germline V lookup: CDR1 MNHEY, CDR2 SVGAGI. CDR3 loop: CASSYSGEGWITEALV.

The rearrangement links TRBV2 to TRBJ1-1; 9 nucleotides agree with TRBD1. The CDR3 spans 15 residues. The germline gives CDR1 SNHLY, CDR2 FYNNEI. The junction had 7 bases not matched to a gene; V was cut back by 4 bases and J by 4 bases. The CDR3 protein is CASSGNRGRGTEAFF. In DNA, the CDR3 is TGTGCCAGCAGTGGAAACAGGGGGCGCGGCACTGAAGCTTTCTTT.

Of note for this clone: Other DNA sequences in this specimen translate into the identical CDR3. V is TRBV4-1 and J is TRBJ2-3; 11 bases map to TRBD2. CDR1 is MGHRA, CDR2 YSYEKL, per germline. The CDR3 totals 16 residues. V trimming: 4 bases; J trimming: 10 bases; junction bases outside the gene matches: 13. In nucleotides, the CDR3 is TGCGCCAGCAGCCCCTTTTTTAGCGGGAGGGTGGGTTCGCAGTATTTT. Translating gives CASSPFFSGRVGSQYF.

DNA for the CDR3: TGTGCCTGGAACGCCGGGACAGGGTATAGCAATCAGCCCCAGCATTTT. Amino acids: CAWNAGTGYSNQPQHF. This chain connects TRBV30 to TRBJ1-5; 9 bases fit TRBD1. From germline, CDR1 is GTSNPN and CDR2 SVGIG (reference sequence). CDR3 length equals 16 residues. V trimming: 4 bases; J trimming: 0 bases; junction bases outside the gene matches: 7.

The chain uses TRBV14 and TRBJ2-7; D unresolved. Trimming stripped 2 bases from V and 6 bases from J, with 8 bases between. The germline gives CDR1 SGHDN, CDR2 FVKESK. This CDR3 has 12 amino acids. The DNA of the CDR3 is TGTGCCAGCAGCCAACCTTACACCGAGCAGTACTTC. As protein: CASSQPYTEQYF.

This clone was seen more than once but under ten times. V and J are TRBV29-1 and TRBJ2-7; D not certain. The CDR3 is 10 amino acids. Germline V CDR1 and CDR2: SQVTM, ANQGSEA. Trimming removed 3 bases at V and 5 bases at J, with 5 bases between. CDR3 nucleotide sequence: TGCAGCGTTGATTTCAACGAGCAGTACTTC. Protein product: CSVDFNEQYF.

The CDR3 region has the DNA TGTGCCAGCAGTTTGAACCCGGCAACTAATGAAAAACTGTTTTTT. Translated: CASSLNPATNEKLFF. The chain links TRBV27 to TRBJ1-4; D not resolved. V dropped 3 bases and J dropped 0 bases, with 8 bases sitting between them. Germline CDR1 MNHEY, CDR2 SMNVEV (reference sequence). CDR3 length: 15 amino acids.

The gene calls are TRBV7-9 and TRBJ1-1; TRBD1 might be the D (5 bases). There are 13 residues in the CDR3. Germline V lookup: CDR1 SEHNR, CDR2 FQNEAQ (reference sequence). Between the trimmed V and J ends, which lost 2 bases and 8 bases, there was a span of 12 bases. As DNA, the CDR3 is TGTGCCAGCAGCTTATTCCAGGGAGGGGAAGCTTTCTTT. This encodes CASSLFQGGEAFF.

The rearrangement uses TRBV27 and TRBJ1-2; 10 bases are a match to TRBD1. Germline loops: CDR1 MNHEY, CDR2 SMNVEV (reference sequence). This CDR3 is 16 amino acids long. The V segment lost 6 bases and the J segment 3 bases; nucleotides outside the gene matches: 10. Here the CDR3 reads CASRKTGTGEYYGYTF. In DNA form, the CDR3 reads TGTGCCAGCAGAAAAACCGGGACAGGGGAGTACTATGGCTACACCTTC.

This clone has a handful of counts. CDR3 sequence (DNA): TGTGCCAGCAGTGGGAAACAGGGGCGGGACACCGGGGAGCTGTTTTTT. Amino acids: CASSGKQGRDTGELFF. The chain carries TRBV25-1 and TRBJ2-2; 7 bases match TRBD1. The germline V gene encodes CDR1 MGHDK and CDR2 SYGVNS. This CDR3 is 16 amino acids long. Trimming removed 4 bases from V and 3 bases from J; junction bases left unmatched: 8.

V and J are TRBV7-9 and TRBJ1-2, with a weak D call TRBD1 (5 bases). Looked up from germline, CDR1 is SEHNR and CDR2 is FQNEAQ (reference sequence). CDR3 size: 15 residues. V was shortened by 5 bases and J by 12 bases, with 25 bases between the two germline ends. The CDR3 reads CASSGGTDSWRGHTF. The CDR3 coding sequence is TGTGCCAGCAGCGGTGGGACGGATTCTTGGAGGGGCCACACCTTC.

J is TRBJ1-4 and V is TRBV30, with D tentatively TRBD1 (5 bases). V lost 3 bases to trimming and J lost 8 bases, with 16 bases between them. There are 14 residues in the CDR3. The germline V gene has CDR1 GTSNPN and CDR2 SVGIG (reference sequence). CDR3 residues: CAWRLAPGREKLFF. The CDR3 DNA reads TGTGCCTGGAGACTAGCCCCAGGGCGGGAAAAACTGTTTTTT.

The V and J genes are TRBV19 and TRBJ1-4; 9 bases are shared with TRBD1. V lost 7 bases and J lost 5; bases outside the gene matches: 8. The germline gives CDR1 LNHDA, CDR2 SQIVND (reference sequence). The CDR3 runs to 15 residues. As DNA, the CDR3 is TGTGCCAGTAACTCTCCGGGACAGGGAAATGAAAAACTGTTTTTT. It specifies CASNSPGQGNEKLFF.

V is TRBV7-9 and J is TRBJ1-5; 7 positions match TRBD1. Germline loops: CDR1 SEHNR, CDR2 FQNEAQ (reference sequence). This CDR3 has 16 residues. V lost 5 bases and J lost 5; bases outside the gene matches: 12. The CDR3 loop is CASSPTGARGDQPQHF. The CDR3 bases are TGTGCCAGCAGCCCCACAGGGGCCCGCGGGGATCAGCCCCAGCATTTT.